These T cell receptor beta chains were read from a single sample in a study of T cell repertoires in cytomegalovirus infection. What these receptors recognize is not known. One entry per CDR3 protein results from TCRdb running MiXCR on the reads. The top ten clones hold about 18% of a sample with about 700,000 distinct CDR3 sequences, around 30% of them seen once. The sample was cultured PBMCs, taken from culture after CMV antigen stimulation. Receptors originate from a human donor in good health (CMV status not recorded). Some clones in this sample may be carry-over from other donors' samples. CDR3s include the opening cysteine and the closing phenylalanine or tryptophan. A D gene is named only where the DNA matches it firmly.

V gene: TRBV10-3
D gene: -
J gene: TRBJ1-1
CDR3 protein: CASTEGSMNTEAFF

V gene: TRBV9
D gene: TRBD2
J gene: TRBJ2-2
CDR3 protein: CASSAAGLAANTGELFF

V gene: TRBV6-1
D gene: -
J gene: TRBJ1-5
CDR3 protein: CASGIVGQPQHF

V gene: TRBV7-2
D gene: -
J gene: TRBJ2-7
CDR3 protein: CASSFTGTAYEQYF

V gene: TRBV5-1
D gene: -
J gene: TRBJ2-3
CDR3 protein: CASSPIPSSDTQYF

V gene: TRBV6-2/TRBV6-3
D gene: -
J gene: TRBJ2-3
CDR3 protein: CASSGTPDTQYF

V gene: TRBV4-1
D gene: -
J gene: TRBJ1-5
CDR3 protein: CASSHSGGSRATGQPQHF

V gene: TRBV2
D gene: -
J gene: TRBJ2-5
CDR3 protein: CASSLQEAQYF

V gene: TRBV27
D gene: -
J gene: TRBJ2-6
CDR3 protein: CASSNPPAGANVLTF

V gene: TRBV7-2
D gene: -
J gene: TRBJ1-1
CDR3 protein: CASSFEEETEAFF

V gene: TRBV5-6
D gene: TRBD1
J gene: TRBJ2-7
CDR3 protein: CASSPPTGALSHEQYF

V gene: TRBV18
D gene: -
J gene: TRBJ1-2
CDR3 protein: CASSPSSGVHGYTF

V gene: TRBV4-3
D gene: -
J gene: TRBJ2-7
CDR3 protein: CASSRDRSPLYEQYF

V gene: TRBV7-9
D gene: -
J gene: TRBJ1-1
CDR3 protein: CASSLVVGYTEAFF